This entry lists 29 T cell receptor beta chains sequenced from one sample in a study of siplizumab effects on memory and regulatory T cells. TCRdb's copy holds only in-frame clones and misses some; the assay was immunoSEQ multiplex PCR. The sample contains roughly 100,000 clones, more than 85% of which appear only once. The sequenced material came from CD4+ T cells sorted from blood. The receptors were sampled from a human donor in good health.

This clone was recorded a few times. The V call is TRBV18, the J call TRBJ1-6; the D gene is possibly TRBD1 (6 bases). Trimming took off 6 bases at V and 5 bases at J, with 17 bases between the two ends. From germline, CDR1 is KGHSH and CDR2 LQKENI. There are 16 residues in the CDR3. CDR3 amino acids: CASSPQQGPNNSPLHF. DNA of the CDR3: TGTGCCAGCTCGCCTCAACAGGGACCGAATAATTCACCCCTCCACTTT.

This rearrangement joins TRBV10-3 to TRBJ2-3, with 13 bases aligning to TRBD2. Germline V gene lookup returns CDR1 ENHRY and CDR2 SYGVKD. The CDR3 runs 16 residues. With V trimmed by 6 bases and J by 3 bases, 6 bases remained unmatched. CDR3 DNA: TGTGCCATCAGCGAAGAGGGACTAGCGGGGACAGATACGCAGTATTTT. Protein: CAISEEGLAGTDTQYF.

The V gene is TRBV4-1, the J gene TRBJ2-5, with D possibly TRBD1 on 6 matching bases. TRBJ2-7 matches the DNA end more closely, so the J call is doubtful. The length of the CDR3 is 15 residues. CDR1 and CDR2 from the germline V gene are MGHRA and YSYEKL. CDR3 residues: CASSQGGQGSYEQYF. The DNA for the CDR3 is TGCGCCAGCAGCCAAGGGGGGCAGGGCAGCTACGAGCAGTACTTC.

V usage is TRBV14 and J usage is TRBJ1-2; D not resolved. V was clipped by 4 bases and J by 6 bases, with 18 bases between them. CDR1 and CDR2 from the germline V gene are SGHDN and FVKESK. This CDR3 contains 15 residues. The CDR3 loop reads CASSLLRGTLDGYTF. In DNA form, the CDR3 reads TGTGCCAGCAGCCTACTACGAGGTACCCTTGATGGCTACACCTTC.

The V call is TRBV6-1, the J call TRBJ2-1, with D unresolved. V lost 4 bases to trimming and J lost 0 bases, with 10 bases between them. The CDR3 covers 15 residues. Germline loops: CDR1 MNHNS, CDR2 SASEGT. The CDR3 DNA is TGTGCCAGCAGTGGCTTGTCTTTCTCCTACAATGAGCAGTTCTTC. Encoded protein: CASSGLSFSYNEQFF.

The rearrangement uses TRBV28 and TRBJ2-7; D remains unclear. The germline V gene encodes CDR1 MDHEN and CDR2 SYDVKM. The CDR3 is 13 amino acids. Trimming shortened V by 4 bases and J by 2 bases, and 9 bases separated the two germline ends. This chain's CDR3 is CASSSPGAYEQYF. The CDR3 bases are TGTGCCAGCAGTTCCCCCGGAGCCTACGAGCAGTACTTC. Using reference TRBV28 and TRBJ2-7 for the parts outside the CDR3, the full variable domain is DVKVTQSSRYLVKRTGEKVFLECVQDMDHENMFWYRQDPGLGLRLIYFSYDVKMKEKGDIPEGYSVSREKKERFSLILESASTNQTSMYLCASSSPGAYEQYFGPGTRLTVT.

V gene TRBV7-9 combines with J gene TRBJ2-3; D unclear. The CDR3 is made up of 17 amino acids. The germline gives CDR1 SEHNR, CDR2 FQNEAQ (reference sequence). The V gene lost 5 bases and the J gene lost 1 base, with 19 bases spanning the gap. The CDR3 DNA is TGTGCCAGCAGCCACCCCCGGACCAACCTGGGCACAGATACGCAGTATTTT. Amino acid sequence: CASSHPRTNLGTDTQYF.

V gene TRBV5-1 combines with J gene TRBJ2-3; tentatively, D is TRBD1 (6 bases). The CDR3 is 14 amino acids. In germline, CDR1 is SGHRS, CDR2 YFSETQ. V was pared by 0 bases and J by 5 bases, with 10 bases between. The CDR3 sequence is CASSLAGEIDTQYF. The CDR3 bases are TGCGCCAGCAGCTTGGCAGGGGAAATAGATACGCAGTATTTT.

The gene calls are TRBV30 and TRBJ2-3; D might be TRBD2 (5 bases). From germline, CDR1 is GTSNPN and CDR2 SVGIG (reference sequence). The CDR3 runs to 13 residues. Between the trimmed V and J ends, which lost 3 bases and 0 bases, there was a span of 7 bases. The CDR3 sequence: CAWSGVSTDTQYF. The DNA for the CDR3 is TGTGCCTGGAGCGGGGTCAGCACAGATACGCAGTATTTT.

The chain couples TRBV5-6 to TRBJ2-1; 7 bases fit TRBD2. The J segment lost 10 bases and the V segment lost 4 bases, leaving 8 bases of the junction unmatched. CDR1 and CDR2 (germline): SGHDT, YYEEEE. This CDR3 contains 13 residues. Here the CDR3 reads CASSARRGREQFF. CDR3 nucleotide sequence: TGTGCCAGCAGCGCGAGGCGGGGGAGGGAGCAGTTCTTC.

V gene TRBV9 combines with J gene TRBJ2-2; TRBD2 matches 14 bases. CDR3 length equals 16 residues. Germline trimming cut 0 bases from V and 8 bases from J; bases unmatched to any gene: 3. Germline CDR1 SGDLS, CDR2 YYNGEE. CDR3 nucleotide sequence: TGTGCCAGCAGCGTAGGGACTAGCGGGAGGTCGGGGGAGCTGTTTTTT. It encodes CASSVGTSGRSGELFF. The whole variable domain, remainder taken from reference TRBV9 and TRBJ2-2, is DSGVTQTPKHLITATGQRVTLRCSPRSGDLSVYWYQQSLDQGLQFLIQYYNGEERAKGNILERFSAQQFPDLHSELNLSSLELGDSALYFCASSVGTSGRSGELFFGEGSRLTVL.

This sequence joins TRBV6-1 and TRBJ1-2, with D hard to call. The CDR3 sequence is 13 residues long. In germline, CDR1 is MNHNS, CDR2 SASEGT. V was shortened by 8 bases and J by 7 bases, with 17 bases between the two germline ends. Here the CDR3 DNA reads TGTGCCAGCGCTGTGACGGTCCGGTTTGGCTACACCTTC. The encoded protein is CASAVTVRFGYTF.

The rearrangement uses TRBV30 and TRBJ1-4; 9 bases are a match to TRBD1. The germline CDR1 and CDR2 sequences are GTSNPN and SVGIG (reference sequence). The CDR3 contains 13 residues. The V and J ends lost 5 bases and 8 bases, in that order; junction bases with no gene match: 6. The CDR3 here is CAWEQGAQEKLFF. CDR3 DNA: TGTGCCTGGGAACAGGGGGCACAGGAAAAACTGTTTTTT.

The rearrangement uses TRBV5-8 and TRBJ2-7; 7 nucleotides line up with TRBD2. The germline gives CDR1 SGHTS, CDR2 YDEGEE. Trimming cost V 6 bases and J 3 bases; bases outside gene matches: 6. The CDR3 sequence is 13 residues long. CDR3 protein: CASTLGGNYEQYF. Written as DNA, the CDR3 is TGTGCCAGCACCCTGGGGGGGAACTACGAGCAGTACTTC.

CDR3 sequence reads: CASSLGASGSRTDTQYF. CDR3 coding DNA: TGTGCCAGCAGCTTAGGGGCTAGCGGGAGCCGCACAGATACGCAGTATTTT. The chain links TRBV7-2 to TRBJ2-3, with TRBD2 identical over 10 bases. The V and J ends lost 1 base and 1 base, in that order; junction bases with no gene match: 5. Per germline, CDR1 SGHTA and CDR2 FQGNSA. The CDR3 extends over 17 amino acids.

This chain uses TRBV18 with TRBJ2-3; 7 positions match TRBD2. V shed 6 bases, J shed 4 bases, and the junction held 10 bases outside the gene matches. The CDR3 covers 15 residues. Germline lookup yields CDR1 KGHSH and CDR2 LQKENI. CDR3 sequence: CASSRGEGRSDTQYF. DNA of the CDR3: TGTGCCAGCTCCCGAGGGGAGGGGAGATCAGATACGCAGTATTTT.

The chain employs TRBV27 and TRBJ1-5; D not certain. The V gene lost 1 base and the J gene lost 2 bases, with 9 bases spanning the gap. This CDR3 has 15 amino acids. Germline CDR1 MNHEY, CDR2 SMNVEV (reference sequence). The CDR3 here is CASSLYSRGNQPQHF. The CDR3 DNA is TGTGCCAGCAGTTTATACTCGAGGGGCAATCAGCCCCAGCATTTT.

The chain has TRBV11-3 and TRBJ2-7, with D perhaps TRBD2 (6 bases). Trimming left V 4 bases short and J 0 bases short, with 13 bases between. In germline, CDR1 is SGHNT, CDR2 YENEEA. CDR3 length: 15 amino acids. The CDR3 reads CASSSHSGTSYEQYF. In DNA, the CDR3 is TGTGCCAGCAGCTCGCATAGCGGAACCTCCTACGAGCAGTACTTC.

The gene calls are TRBV4-2 and TRBJ2-7, with D possibly matching TRBD1 (5 bases). This CDR3 spans 14 amino acids. V was shortened by 3 bases and J by 1 base, with 10 bases between the two germline ends. Germline values: CDR1 LGHNA, CDR2 YNFKEQ. The CDR3 nucleotides read TGTGCCAGCAGCCAGGACACGACATCCTACGAGCAGTACTTC. It specifies CASSQDTTSYEQYF.

The CDR3 is CASSLFSRGRGTEAFF. In DNA form, the CDR3 reads TGTGCCAGCAGCTTATTCTCTCGGGGCAGGGGAACTGAAGCTTTCTTT. This sequence joins TRBV7-2 and TRBJ1-1; D may be TRBD1 (6 bases). V dropped 2 bases and J dropped 5 bases, with 18 bases sitting between them. The length of the CDR3 is 16 residues. Germline V gives CDR1 SGHTA, CDR2 FQGNSA.

This chain's CDR3 is CASSTSRGSNEKLFF. CDR3 nucleotide sequence: TGTGCCAGCAGTACCTCGAGAGGGTCTAATGAAAAACTGTTTTTT. The rearrangement joins TRBV6-1 to TRBJ1-4; D unclear. This CDR3 has 15 residues. V dropped 5 bases and J dropped 3 bases, with 13 bases sitting between them. The germline gives CDR1 MNHNS, CDR2 SASEGT.

V usage is TRBV7-9 and J usage is TRBJ2-5; TRBD2 matches at 8 bases. Losses at the gene ends were 5 bases for V and 2 bases for J; bases not matched to a gene: 4. Germline CDR1 reads SEHNR; CDR2 reads FQNEAQ (reference sequence). The CDR3 consists of 14 residues. The CDR3 spells CASSKLAGQETQYF. The CDR3 region has the DNA TGTGCCAGCAGCAAGCTAGCGGGTCAAGAGACCCAGTACTTC.

V is TRBV7-9 and J is TRBJ1-3, with D maybe TRBD1 (5 bases). The CDR3 has 16 residues. Germline V lookup: CDR1 SEHNR, CDR2 FQNEAQ (reference sequence). V was clipped by 1 base and J by 4 bases, with 14 bases between them. The CDR3: CASSLVAGPPGNTIYF. DNA of the CDR3: TGTGCCAGCAGCTTAGTGGCGGGGCCTCCCGGAAACACCATATATTTT.

J is TRBJ1-1 and V is TRBV23-1; D unclear. TRBV23-1 is reported as an ORF; its role is uncertain. V was trimmed by 5 bases and J by 2 bases, leaving 6 bases between them. The CDR3 sequence is 12 residues long. The CDR3 coding sequence is TGCGCCAGCAGTACGGGAAACACTGAAGCTTTCTTT. Translation: CASSTGNTEAFF.

V usage is TRBV11-3 and J usage is TRBJ1-1, with D perhaps TRBD1 (5 bases). Per the germline V gene, CDR1 is SGHNT and CDR2 is YENEEA. Deletions cut 6 bases from V and 0 bases from J, with 20 bases between. The CDR3 covers 17 residues. DNA of the CDR3: TGTGCCAGCAGTTCGCCTCGGGGGGGGTTGGTGAACACTGAAGCTTTCTTT. The encoded protein is CASSSPRGGLVNTEAFF.

The V gene is TRBV13, the J gene TRBJ1-6; no clear D gene. This CDR3 has 18 residues. Trimming pared 5 bases from V and 0 bases from J, leaving 17 bases between. Germline CDR1 PRHDT, CDR2 FYEKMQ (reference sequence). CDR3 residues: CASSPAQPMSSYNSPLHF. The CDR3 DNA is TGTGCCAGCAGCCCAGCACAACCCATGAGCTCCTATAATTCACCCCTCCACTTT.

The CDR3: CAIRKGSSPTGELFF. The CDR3 DNA follows: TGTGCCATCCGTAAGGGTAGTAGCCCCACCGGGGAGCTGTTTTTT. This chain uses TRBV6-6 with TRBJ2-2; D unclear. This CDR3 comprises 15 residues. Trimming left V 10 bases short and J 4 bases short, with 19 bases between. Germline V gives CDR1 MNHNY, CDR2 SVGAGI (reference sequence).

This clone was picked up one time. The identical CDR3 is also encoded by other nucleotide sequences in the sample. The chain uses TRBV4-1 and TRBJ2-2; D may be TRBD1 or TRBD2 (5 bases each). Germline assignment: CDR1 MGHRA and CDR2 YSYEKL. The CDR3 extends over 16 amino acids. Trimming pared 1 base from V and 1 base from J, leaving 10 bases between. The DNA for the CDR3 is TGCGCCAGCAGCCAAGCGGGGCAAGGGAACACCGGGGAGCTGTTTTTT. Translated: CASSQAGQGNTGELFF.

The chain combines TRBV7-2 with TRBJ1-2; D uncertain. CDR1 and CDR2 from the germline V gene are SGHTA and FQGNSA. This CDR3 is 13 amino acids long. V shed 7 bases and J shed 8 bases, with 17 bases lying between them. This CDR3 reads CASTQDPKGGYTF. The CDR3 coding sequence is TGTGCCAGCACCCAGGACCCAAAGGGAGGCTACACCTTC.